The T cell receptor beta chain under discussion was sequenced for a study of T cell responses to AZD1222 COVID-19 vaccine (dated by TCRdb to the early 2020s). Looking at the study overall: A total of around 240 trial participants underwent TCR sequencing, of whom under 220 had received two doses of AZD1222 and roughly 26 had received two doses of the MenACWY control vaccine. Trial participants were enrolled by age into subgroups of 18-55, 56-69 and 70-plus years, and around 150, 28 and 57 TCR-sequenced participants, respectively, were included in these subgroups.

The CDR3 runs 15 amino acids, cysteine and phenylalanine included. Just the 45-base CDR3 DNA is kept, in frame starting at base 1. From the germline V gene (reference sequence), CDR1 is MNHEY and CDR2 is SMNVEV. The V and J ends are trimmed by 4 bases and 0 bases, leaving 10 bases between them. Results the study describes overall, beyond this receptor: No day 14 peak-response samples were available, so repertoires were characterized only after the peak T cell response. Participants were mostly white British and included more females than males, and it was suggested by the authors that clonal diversity may have been underestimated. Epitopes outside the regions mutated in the B.1.351 and B.1.1.7 variants were reportedly recognized by nearly half of the unique spike-specific TCRs. The 56-69-year group was small, and its depth increase did not reach significance, likely because of low power. After two AZD1222 doses, spike-specific TCR breadth and depth were significantly higher than at day 0 and than in MenACWY recipients. Conclusions about previously exposed vaccinees are limited, since just a handful of AZD1222 recipients were seropositive for SARS-CoV-2 at baseline. Vaccine-associated CD4 TCRs spanned the whole spike protein, with dominant responses in regions 160-218 and 743-854.

The CDR3 regions of human TCRbeta chains were analyzed by immunosequencing. On the study's bioinformatics: Repertoire TCRs were matched against a reference library of SARS-CoV-2-specific TCRs generated with the MIRA antigen-specificity platform. Breadth was defined as the fraction of unique TCRs that were SARS-CoV-2-associated, and depth was defined as the fraction of total T cells that were SARS-CoV-2-associated. Using the MIRA data, every spike-specific TCR was mapped to the spike region that the TCR reacted to and assigned to either a CD4 or a CD8 class. Log10-transformed breadth and depth values were compared by one-way ANOVA with Sidak's multiple comparisons tests. In TCRdb, the immuneACCESS table is reduced to in-frame sequences with V and J assigned. These tables do not hold every clone; where another copy was compared, an unresolved V gene accounts for under half, and the others remain unexplained. Clone size and V and J calls were adopted from that table, with D and trimming inferred from the DNA. The sample table lists over 65,000 clones, around nine tenths of them with a count of one. The top ten constitute 6.9% of the sample.

The sample's time point, from its label and the paper: about 28 days (+/-7) after the second vaccine dose. Because spike-specific TCR depth and breadth did not differ between the two schedules, AZD1222 recipients who got a second dose at roughly 4 weeks were pooled with those who got a second dose at roughly 12 weeks. Vaccinee samples were obtained from the UK trials COV001 and COV002, which included a single-blind randomized controlled phase 2/3 trial of AZD1222 (ChAdOx1 nCoV-19) in healthy adults. Trial participant PBMC samples were collected at day 0 and day 28 after the second dose for TCRbeta chain sequencing. As for this clone: The target of this receptor is not known. Base qualities were left out, and no much larger clone turns up one base away.

This TCR derives from an adult who received the AZD1222 COVID-19 vaccine. The sequence is built from TRBV27 and TRBJ2-1; a tentative D call is TRBD1 (6 bases match). Sequenced material: peripheral blood, taken 28 days after the second AZD1222 dose. The DNA sequence is given as TGTGCCAGCAGTTCGGGGACAAGCTCCTACAATGAGCAGTTCTTC. Its translation reads: CASSSGTSSYNEQFF.